The clone carrying this T cell receptor beta chain was found a few times. Germline V gives CDR1 LNHNV, CDR2 YYDKDF (reference sequence). Trimming removed 1 base from V and 0 bases from J, with 9 bases in between. This CDR3 comprises 15 residues. The authors' processing: Researchers report that nucleated cell counts were estimated from reference gene primer amplification. Assay used: immunoSEQ multiplex PCR; TCRdb lists only in-frame clones, some missing. V, J and clone size derive from that table, while D and trimming were established from the DNA sequence. The sample contains hundreds of thousands of clones, around 84% of which appear only once. The sample originates from a study of blood T cell repertoires in COVID-19. Whole-study context: Both acute and convalescent COVID-19 samples were obtained from the United States, Italy and Spain. The analysed material was cDNA or gDNA that came from T cells, B-cell-depleted T cells, or PBMCs.

Sequencing input: peripheral blood. The V call is TRBV15, the J call TRBJ1-1; D remains unclear. This TCR was sampled from a man aged 25 to 45 with active or convalescent COVID-19. The CDR3 DNA reads as TGTGCCACCAGCAGAGTGGCGGGAGTGAACACTGAAGCTTTCTTT. Translating it yields CATSRVAGVNTEAFF.